This is a list of T cell receptor beta chains from one sample in a study of CD8+ T cells in alopecia areata. The method was immunoSEQ multiplex PCR; TCRdb's version includes in-frame clones alone and lacks a portion of them. The table records some 95,000 clones, around 47% of them present only once. Specimen: CD8+ T cells sorted from blood, collected at week 24, from a patient treated with tofacitinib. Receptor source: a human donor with alopecia areata. Both conserved end residues are part of each CDR3. A D gene is named only where the DNA matches it firmly. Size values are once, few and many counts, or a class for expanded clones, and some rows have none.

clone size: few
D gene: -
J gene: TRBJ2-5
V gene: TRBV29-1
CDR3 DNA: TGCAGCGTTGATAGGGGGCTAGCGAGACAAGAGACCCAGTACTTC
CDR3 protein: CSVDRGLARQETQYF

clone size: few
D gene: TRBD2
J gene: TRBJ2-7
V gene: TRBV7-9
CDR3 DNA: TGTGCCAGCAGCTCCTTAGCGGGAGGCCCCTACGAGCAGTACTTC
CDR3 protein: CASSSLAGGPYEQYF

clone size: once
D gene: -
J gene: TRBJ1-1
V gene: TRBV2
CDR3 DNA: TGTGCCAGCAGTGAATATCTGAACACTGAAGCTTTCTTT
CDR3 protein: CASSEYLNTEAFF

clone size: -
D gene: -
J gene: TRBJ1-1
V gene: TRBV7-9
CDR3 DNA: TGTGCCAGCAGCTCGGGACCAAACACTGAAGCTTTCTTT
CDR3 protein: CASSSGPNTEAFF

clone size: -
D gene: -
J gene: TRBJ2-5
V gene: TRBV7-9
CDR3 DNA: TGTGCCAGCAGCCCCCTCGACAGTCAAGAGACCCAGTACTTC
CDR3 protein: CASSPLDSQETQYF

clone size: -
D gene: -
J gene: TRBJ2-2
V gene: TRBV30
CDR3 DNA: TGTGCCTGGAGCGGGGTGGCCGGGGAGCTGTTTTTT
CDR3 protein: CAWSGVAGELFF

clone size: few
D gene: -
J gene: TRBJ1-2
V gene: TRBV5-4
CDR3 DNA: TGCGCCAGCAGCCCCTGGCTTGGTGTGGGTGACGGCTACACCTTC
CDR3 protein: CASSPWLGVGDGYTF

clone size: -
D gene: -
J gene: TRBJ2-7
V gene: TRBV7-9
CDR3 DNA: TGTGCCAGCAGCCCCAGGGGTTACCCCTACGAGCAGTACTTC
CDR3 protein: CASSPRGYPYEQYF

clone size: -
D gene: -
J gene: TRBJ2-7
V gene: TRBV7-9
CDR3 DNA: TGTGCCAGCAGCTCCCTTTACTTAGAGGACCCTCTCGAGCAGTACTTC
CDR3 protein: CASSSLYLEDPLEQYF

clone size: few
D gene: -
J gene: TRBJ2-7
V gene: TRBV7-8
CDR3 DNA: TGTGCCAGCACTTATCGGGTGAGCTCCTACGAGCAGTACTTC
CDR3 protein: CASTYRVSSYEQYF

clone size: -
D gene: -
J gene: TRBJ1-1
V gene: TRBV29-1
CDR3 DNA: TGCAGCGCCAGGGGTTCGAACACTGAAGCTTTCTTT
CDR3 protein: CSARGSNTEAFF

clone size: -
D gene: -
J gene: TRBJ1-2
V gene: TRBV29-1
CDR3 DNA: TGCAGCGTTGAGTCGGGGAACGGCTACACCTTC
CDR3 protein: CSVESGNGYTF

clone size: -
D gene: -
J gene: TRBJ2-7
V gene: TRBV29-1
CDR3 DNA: TGCAGCGGGGGGAGTTTTATGGGATACGAGCAGTACTTC
CDR3 protein: CSGGSFMGYEQYF

clone size: -
D gene: -
J gene: TRBJ1-5
V gene: TRBV30
CDR3 DNA: TGTGCCTGTGATGGGGCAGGGATAGGTCCCCAGCATTTT
CDR3 protein: CACDGAGIGPQHF

clone size: -
D gene: -
J gene: TRBJ1-2
V gene: TRBV27
CDR3 DNA: TGTGCCAGCAGTCATGGATCAAACTATGGCTACACCTTC
CDR3 protein: CASSHGSNYGYTF

clone size: few
D gene: -
J gene: TRBJ2-1
V gene: TRBV4-2
CDR3 DNA: TGTGCCAGCAGCCAAGTGGGGGGAGGCAATGAGCAGTTCTTC
CDR3 protein: CASSQVGGGNEQFF

clone size: -
D gene: -
J gene: TRBJ2-1
V gene: TRBV27
CDR3 DNA: TGTGCCAGCAGTTGGAGTCCCCCCTACAATGAGCAGTTCTTC
CDR3 protein: CASSWSPPYNEQFF

clone size: -
D gene: -
J gene: TRBJ2-1
V gene: TRBV7-2
CDR3 DNA: TGTGCCAGCAGCTATTCCATATCCTACAATGAGCAGTTCTTC
CDR3 protein: CASSYSISYNEQFF

clone size: -
D gene: TRBD1
J gene: TRBJ1-1
V gene: TRBV7-9
CDR3 DNA: TGTGCCAGCAGCTCCACCGGACAGGAGATGAACACTGAAGCTTTCTTT
CDR3 protein: CASSSTGQEMNTEAFF

clone size: -
D gene: -
J gene: TRBJ2-3
V gene: TRBV6-5
CDR3 DNA: TGTGCCAGCAGTTATACTGAGGCAGGAGTGGCAGATACGCAGTATTTT
CDR3 protein: CASSYTEAGVADTQYF

clone size: few
D gene: -
J gene: TRBJ2-1
V gene: TRBV29-1
CDR3 DNA: TGCAGCGTCGCCGGCGGATCCTACAATGAGCAGTTCTTC
CDR3 protein: CSVAGGSYNEQFF

clone size: -
D gene: -
J gene: TRBJ2-3
V gene: TRBV27
CDR3 DNA: TGTGCCAGCAGTCCACGTCGGGGGAGCACAGATACGCAGTATTTT
CDR3 protein: CASSPRRGSTDTQYF

clone size: few
D gene: -
J gene: TRBJ1-1
V gene: TRBV19
CDR3 DNA: TGTGCCAGTAGTACGGGGATCACTGAAGCTTTCTTT
CDR3 protein: CASSTGITEAFF

clone size: -
D gene: -
J gene: TRBJ2-7
V gene: TRBV7-9
CDR3 DNA: TGTGCCAGCAGCTTTTCTGGGGGGAACGAGCAGTACTTC
CDR3 protein: CASSFSGGNEQYF

clone size: many
D gene: -
J gene: TRBJ1-2
V gene: TRBV7-9
CDR3 DNA: TGTGCCAGCAGCTTAGCCGTGACGGATGGCTACACCTTC
CDR3 protein: CASSLAVTDGYTF

clone size: -
D gene: TRBD2
J gene: TRBJ2-7
V gene: TRBV11-2
CDR3 DNA: TGTGCCAGCAGAGGGACTAGCGGGAGTTACGAGCAGTACTTC
CDR3 protein: CASRGTSGSYEQYF

clone size: -
D gene: -
J gene: TRBJ2-2
V gene: TRBV9
CDR3 DNA: TGTGCCAGCAGCGAGGGCGGGGAGCTGTTTTTT
CDR3 protein: CASSEGGELFF

clone size: -
D gene: -
J gene: TRBJ2-1
V gene: TRBV19
CDR3 DNA: TGTGCCAGTAGACTTCGCGGACTGGACAATGAGCAGTTCTTC
CDR3 protein: CASRLRGLDNEQFF

clone size: medium-sized
D gene: TRBD2
J gene: TRBJ2-5
V gene: TRBV9
CDR3 DNA: TGTGCCAGCAGCGTAGAAGCGGGGGCTTTACAGGAGACCCAGTACTTC
CDR3 protein: CASSVEAGALQETQYF

clone size: few
D gene: -
J gene: TRBJ1-1
V gene: TRBV6-5
CDR3 DNA: TGTGCCAGCTCACCAGGTGGGGCCCAAACTGAAGCTTTCTTT
CDR3 protein: CASSPGGAQTEAFF

clone size: once
D gene: -
J gene: TRBJ2-3
V gene: TRBV28
CDR3 DNA: TGTGCCAGCAAACTCACCGGGGCCGGCACAGATACGCAGTATTTT
CDR3 protein: CASKLTGAGTDTQYF

clone size: -
D gene: -
J gene: TRBJ1-1
V gene: TRBV6-6
CDR3 DNA: TGTGCCAGCAGCTACCCGAACACTGAAGCTTTCTTT
CDR3 protein: CASSYPNTEAFF

clone size: few
D gene: TRBD2
J gene: TRBJ2-7
V gene: TRBV7-9
CDR3 DNA: TGTGCCAGCAGCAAGACTAGCGGGATAGGTAGCTCCTACGAGCAGTACTTC
CDR3 protein: CASSKTSGIGSSYEQYF

clone size: -
D gene: -
J gene: TRBJ2-7
V gene: TRBV9
CDR3 DNA: TGTGCCAGCAGCGGGACACTCTCCTACGAGCAGTACTTC
CDR3 protein: CASSGTLSYEQYF

clone size: -
D gene: TRBD1
J gene: TRBJ2-7
V gene: TRBV27
CDR3 DNA: TGTGCCAACAGTTTGATCGGACAGGGGGCCCACGAGCAGTACTTC
CDR3 protein: CANSLIGQGAHEQYF

clone size: few
D gene: TRBD2
J gene: TRBJ2-1
V gene: TRBV4-1
CDR3 DNA: TGCGCCAGCAGCCTACCTAGCGGGAGGGCCTACAATGAGCAGTTCTTC
CDR3 protein: CASSLPSGRAYNEQFF

clone size: -
D gene: -
J gene: TRBJ2-7
V gene: TRBV29-1
CDR3 DNA: TGCAGCGTTGAAGAAATAGGGGGGCGGGCGACCTACGAGCAGTACTTC
CDR3 protein: CSVEEIGGRATYEQYF

clone size: -
D gene: -
J gene: TRBJ1-1
V gene: TRBV27
CDR3 DNA: TGTGCCAGCAGTTTCCGGGGGACTGAAGCTTTCTTT
CDR3 protein: CASSFRGTEAFF

clone size: -
D gene: -
J gene: TRBJ2-3
V gene: TRBV28
CDR3 DNA: TGTGCCAGCAGTTTAGGTCGGGATACGCAGTATTTT
CDR3 protein: CASSLGRDTQYF

clone size: -
D gene: -
J gene: TRBJ2-7
V gene: TRBV6-6
CDR3 DNA: TGTGCCAGCAGCGTCGGGACTTTCGAGCAGTACTTC
CDR3 protein: CASSVGTFEQYF

clone size: few
D gene: -
J gene: TRBJ1-1
V gene: TRBV7-9
CDR3 DNA: TGTGCCAGCGTTCGTGGCACAAACACTGAAGCTTTCTTT
CDR3 protein: CASVRGTNTEAFF

clone size: few
D gene: -
J gene: TRBJ2-7
V gene: TRBV9
CDR3 DNA: TGTGCCAGCAGCGGCACAGGGTACGAGCAGTACTTC
CDR3 protein: CASSGTGYEQYF

clone size: -
D gene: TRBD1
J gene: TRBJ1-4
V gene: TRBV28
CDR3 DNA: TGTGCCAGCAGTGAAGGGACAGGTGGTCGGGAAAAACTGTTTTTT
CDR3 protein: CASSEGTGGREKLFF

clone size: -
D gene: -
J gene: TRBJ1-2
V gene: TRBV9
CDR3 DNA: TGTGCCAGCAGCGTAGCTCTGGGGGACTATGGCTACACCTTC
CDR3 protein: CASSVALGDYGYTF

clone size: -
D gene: -
J gene: TRBJ2-1
V gene: TRBV2
CDR3 DNA: TGTGCCAGCTTACAGGGAGGCAATGAGCAGTTCTTC
CDR3 protein: CASLQGGNEQFF

clone size: few
D gene: TRBD2
J gene: TRBJ2-2
V gene: TRBV7-6
CDR3 DNA: TGTGCCAGCAGCCTACTAGCGGGAGGCTACACCGGGGAGCTGTTTTTT
CDR3 protein: CASSLLAGGYTGELFF

clone size: few
D gene: -
J gene: TRBJ2-7
V gene: TRBV4-3
CDR3 DNA: TGCGCCAGCAGCCAAGAAACGAGGTCCTACGAGCAGTACTTC
CDR3 protein: CASSQETRSYEQYF

clone size: -
D gene: -
J gene: TRBJ2-7
V gene: TRBV7-6
CDR3 DNA: TGTGCCAGCAGCTTAGTCAGGGGCCCATCCTACGAGCAGTACTTC
CDR3 protein: CASSLVRGPSYEQYF

clone size: -
D gene: -
J gene: TRBJ2-7
V gene: TRBV4-1
CDR3 DNA: TGCGCCAGCAGCCAAGGCCCGAGGGGCTACGAGCAGTACTTC
CDR3 protein: CASSQGPRGYEQYF

clone size: -
D gene: -
J gene: TRBJ1-2
V gene: TRBV11-2
CDR3 DNA: TGTGCCAGCACCCCTGTTACCGGAGCTAACTATGGCTACACCTTC
CDR3 protein: CASTPVTGANYGYTF

clone size: -
D gene: -
J gene: TRBJ2-7
V gene: TRBV27
CDR3 DNA: TGTGCCAGCAGTTTAAGTCCTGCCTACTACGAGCAGTACTTC
CDR3 protein: CASSLSPAYYEQYF

clone size: -
D gene: -
J gene: TRBJ2-7
V gene: TRBV4-1
CDR3 DNA: TGCGCCAGCAGCCAAGGGTCCTACGAGCAGTACTTC
CDR3 protein: CASSQGSYEQYF

clone size: -
D gene: -
J gene: TRBJ1-5
V gene: TRBV6-1
CDR3 DNA: TGTGCCAGCAGTGTTTTCGACAGGAGCAATCAGCCCCAGCATTTT
CDR3 protein: CASSVFDRSNQPQHF